Sequencing of this TCR beta chain was carried out in a study of radiotherapy plus CTLA-4 blockade in lung cancer. Trimming took 9 bases from V and 7 from J, leaving 13 bases between them. The CDR3 spans 13 residues. Germline values: CDR1 SGHTA, CDR2 FQGTGA. Profiled with immunoSEQ multiplex PCR; TCRdb holds only in-frame clones, not every one. The sample has about 97,000 clones, approximately 74% seen once. Sequences were derived from peripheral blood, sampled from a patient treated with radiotherapy plus ipilimumab. The source is a human donor with non-small cell lung cancer who had a partial response to radiotherapy plus ipilimumab. Some clones in this sample may be carry-over from other donors' samples. The chain employs TRBV7-3 and TRBJ1-6; D may be TRBD1 (6 bases). The DNA of the CDR3 is TGTGCCAGTGGAACAGGGAGCAATTCACCCCTCCACTTT. This codes for CASGTGSNSPLHF.